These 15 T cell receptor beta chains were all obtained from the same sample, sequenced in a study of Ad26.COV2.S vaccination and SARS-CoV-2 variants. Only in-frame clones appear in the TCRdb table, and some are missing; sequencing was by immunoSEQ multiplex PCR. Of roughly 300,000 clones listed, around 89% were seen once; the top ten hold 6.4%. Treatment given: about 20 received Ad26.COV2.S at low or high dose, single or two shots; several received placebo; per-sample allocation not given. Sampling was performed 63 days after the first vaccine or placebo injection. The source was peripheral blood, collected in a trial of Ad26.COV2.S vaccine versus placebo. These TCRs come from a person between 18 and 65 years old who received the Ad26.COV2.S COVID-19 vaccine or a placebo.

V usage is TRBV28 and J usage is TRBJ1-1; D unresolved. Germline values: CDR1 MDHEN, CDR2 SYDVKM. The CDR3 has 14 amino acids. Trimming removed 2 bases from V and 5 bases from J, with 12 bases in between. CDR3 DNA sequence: TGTGCCAGCAGTTTAGAGGCGTCGGGTACTGAAGCTTTCTTT. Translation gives CASSLEASGTEAFF.

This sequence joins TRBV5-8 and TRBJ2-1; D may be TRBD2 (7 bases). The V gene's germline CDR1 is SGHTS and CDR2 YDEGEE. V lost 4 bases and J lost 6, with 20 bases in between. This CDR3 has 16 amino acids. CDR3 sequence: CASSTRGGARGNEQFF. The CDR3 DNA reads TGTGCCAGCAGCACAAGGGGGGGGGCTCGTGGCAATGAGCAGTTCTTC.

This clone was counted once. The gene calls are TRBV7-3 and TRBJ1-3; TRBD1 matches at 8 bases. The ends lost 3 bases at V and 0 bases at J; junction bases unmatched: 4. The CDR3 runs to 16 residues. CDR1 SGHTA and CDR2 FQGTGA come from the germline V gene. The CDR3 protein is CASSFDRGLSGNTIYF. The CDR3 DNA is TGTGCCAGCAGCTTCGACAGGGGACTCTCTGGAAACACCATATATTTT.

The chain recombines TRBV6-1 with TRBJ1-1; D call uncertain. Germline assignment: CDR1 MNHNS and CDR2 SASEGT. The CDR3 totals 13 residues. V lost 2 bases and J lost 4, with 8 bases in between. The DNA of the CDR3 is TGTGCCAGCAGTGAAAGGTTCGGCACTGAAGCTTTCTTT. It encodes CASSERFGTEAFF.

The DNA for the CDR3 is TGTGCCAGCAGCTCACCCGGGGGGGCAGGGGCCTACAATGAGCAGTTCTTC. It specifies CASSSPGGAGAYNEQFF. V is TRBV5-4 and J is TRBJ2-1; 8 bases map to TRBD2. The length of the CDR3 is 17 residues. The V and J ends lost 3 bases and 2 bases, in that order; junction bases with no gene match: 10. Germline CDR1 and CDR2: SGHNT and YYREEE (reference sequence). Drawing the rest from reference TRBV5-4 and TRBJ2-1, the complete variable domain is ETGVTQSPTHLIKTRGQQVTLRCSSQSGHNTVSWYQQALGQGPQFIFQYYREEENGRGNFPPRFSGLQFPNYSSELNVNALELDDSALYLCASSSPGGAGAYNEQFFGPGTRLTVL.

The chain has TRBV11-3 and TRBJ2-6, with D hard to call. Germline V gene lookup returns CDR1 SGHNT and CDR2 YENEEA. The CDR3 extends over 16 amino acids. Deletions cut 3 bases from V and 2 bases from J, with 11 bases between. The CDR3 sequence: CASSFGSSTGANVLTF. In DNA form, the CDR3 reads TGTGCCAGCAGCTTTGGCTCATCTACTGGGGCCAACGTCCTGACTTTC.

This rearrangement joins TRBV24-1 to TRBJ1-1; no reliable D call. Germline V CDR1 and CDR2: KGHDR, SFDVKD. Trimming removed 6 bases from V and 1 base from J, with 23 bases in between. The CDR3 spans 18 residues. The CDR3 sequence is CATSINFSPAWRNTEAFF. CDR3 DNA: TGTGCCACCAGTATAAATTTCTCCCCGGCATGGAGGAACACTGAAGCTTTCTTT.

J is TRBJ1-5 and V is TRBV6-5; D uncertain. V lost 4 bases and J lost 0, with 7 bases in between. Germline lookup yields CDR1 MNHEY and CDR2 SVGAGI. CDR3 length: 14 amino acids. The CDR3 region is CASSWAASNQPQHF. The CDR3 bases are TGTGCCAGCAGTTGGGCAGCTAGCAATCAGCCCCAGCATTTT.

CDR3 sequence: CASSQVMDSAYEQYF. CDR3 DNA: TGTGCCAGCAGCCAAGTCATGGACTCCGCCTACGAGCAGTACTTC. The V and J genes are TRBV3-1 (or the pseudogene TRBV3-2) and TRBJ2-7; D is possibly TRBD2 (5 bases). The V gene lost 1 base and the J gene lost 2 bases, with 12 bases spanning the gap. The CDR3 consists of 15 residues. The germline V gene has CDR1 LGHDT and CDR2 YNNKEL (reference sequence).

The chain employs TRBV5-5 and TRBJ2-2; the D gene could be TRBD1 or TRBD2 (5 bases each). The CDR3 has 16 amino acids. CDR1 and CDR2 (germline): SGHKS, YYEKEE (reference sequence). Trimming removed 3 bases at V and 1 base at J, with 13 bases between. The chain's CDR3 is CASSSRSGRNTGELFF. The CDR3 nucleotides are TGTGCCAGCAGCTCCCGCTCAGGGAGGAACACCGGGGAGCTGTTTTTT.

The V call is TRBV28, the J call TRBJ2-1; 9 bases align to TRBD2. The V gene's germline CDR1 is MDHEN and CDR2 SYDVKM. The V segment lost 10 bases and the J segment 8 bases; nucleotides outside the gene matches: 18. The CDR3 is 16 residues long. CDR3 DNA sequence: TGTGCCACCTCCTCACCAACGACTAGCGGTTTCCATGAGCAGTTCTTC. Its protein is CATSSPTTSGFHEQFF. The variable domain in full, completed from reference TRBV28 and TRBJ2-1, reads DVKVTQSSRYLVKRTGEKVFLECVQDMDHENMFWYRQDPGLGLRLIYFSYDVKMKEKGDIPEGYSVSREKKERFSLILESASTNQTSMYLCATSSPTTSGFHEQFFGPGTRLTVL.

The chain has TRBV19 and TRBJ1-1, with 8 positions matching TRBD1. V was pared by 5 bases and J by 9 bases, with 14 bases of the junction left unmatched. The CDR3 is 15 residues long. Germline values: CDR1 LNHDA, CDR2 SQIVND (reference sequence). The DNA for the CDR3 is TGTGCCAGTAGTCCCCCCCGGGACAGGCGGGGAAAAGCTTTCTTT. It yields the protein CASSPPRDRRGKAFF.

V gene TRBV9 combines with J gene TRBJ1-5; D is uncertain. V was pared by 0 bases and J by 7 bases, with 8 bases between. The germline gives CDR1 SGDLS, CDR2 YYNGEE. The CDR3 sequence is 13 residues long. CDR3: CASSVEAGQPQHF. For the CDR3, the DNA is TGTGCCAGCAGCGTAGAAGCGGGGCAGCCCCAGCATTTT.

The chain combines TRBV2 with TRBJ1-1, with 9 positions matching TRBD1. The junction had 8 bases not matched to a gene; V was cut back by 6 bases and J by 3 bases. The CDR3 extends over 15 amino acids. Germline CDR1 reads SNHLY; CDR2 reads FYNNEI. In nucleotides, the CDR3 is TGTGCCAGCAGACAGGGGGCAGGGGTGTACACTGAAGCTTTCTTT. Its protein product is CASRQGAGVYTEAFF.

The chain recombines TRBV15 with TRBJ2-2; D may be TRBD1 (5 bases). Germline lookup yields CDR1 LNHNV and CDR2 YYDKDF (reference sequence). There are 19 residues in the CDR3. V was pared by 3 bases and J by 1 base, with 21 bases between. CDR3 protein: CATSRDETFRTKNTGELFF. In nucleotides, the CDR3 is TGTGCCACCAGCAGGGATGAGACTTTTAGGACAAAGAACACCGGGGAGCTGTTTTTT.